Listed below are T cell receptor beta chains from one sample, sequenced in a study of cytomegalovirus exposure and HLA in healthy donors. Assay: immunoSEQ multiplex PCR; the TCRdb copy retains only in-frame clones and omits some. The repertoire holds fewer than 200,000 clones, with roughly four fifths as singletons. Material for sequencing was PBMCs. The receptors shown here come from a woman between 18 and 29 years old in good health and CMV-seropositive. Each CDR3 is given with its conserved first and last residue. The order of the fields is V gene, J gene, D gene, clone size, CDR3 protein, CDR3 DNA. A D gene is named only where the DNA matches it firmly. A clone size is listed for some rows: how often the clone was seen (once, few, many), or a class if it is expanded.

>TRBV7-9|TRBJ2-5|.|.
CASSLGLATETQYF
TGTGCCAGCAGCTTAGGGCTAGCCACAGAGACCCAGTACTTC
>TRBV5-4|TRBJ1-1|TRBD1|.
CASSFGRGRQAFF
TGTGCCAGCAGCTTTGGCAGGGGGCGACAAGCTTTCTTT
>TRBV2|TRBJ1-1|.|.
CASSALGNTEAFF
TGTGCCAGCAGTGCACTTGGGAACACTGAAGCTTTCTTT
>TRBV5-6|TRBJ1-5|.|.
CASSLYHSHQPQHF
TGTGCCAGCAGCTTGTACCACAGTCATCAGCCCCAGCATTTT
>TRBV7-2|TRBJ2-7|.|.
CASSLGNRADYEQYF
TGTGCCAGCAGCTTAGGGAACAGGGCCGACTACGAGCAGTACTTC
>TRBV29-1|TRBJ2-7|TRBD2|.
CSVGTASGVTYEQYF
TGCAGCGTCGGAACGGCTAGCGGGGTTACCTACGAGCAGTACTTC
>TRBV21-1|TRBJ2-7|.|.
CASSITQVQQYF
TGTGCCAGCAGTATAACACAGGTCCAGCAGTACTTC
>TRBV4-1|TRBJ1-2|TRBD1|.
CASSQEQGYGYTF
TGCGCCAGCAGCCAAGAACAGGGGTATGGCTACACCTTC
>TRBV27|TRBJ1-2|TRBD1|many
CASSYLQGRRNGYTF
TGTGCCAGCAGTTACCTACAGGGGAGGAGAAATGGCTACACCTTC
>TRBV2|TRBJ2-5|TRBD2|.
CASSEAGRGAETQYF
TGTGCCAGCAGTGAAGCAGGGCGGGGGGCAGAGACCCAGTACTTC